Sequencing of this T cell receptor beta chain was carried out in a study of OX40 agonist ivuxolimab in advanced cancers. Concerning the study at large: The costimulatory receptor OX40 (CD134) was targeted by ivuxolimab, a fully human IgG2 agonistic monoclonal antibody. Partial responses occurred in three dose-escalation patients, of whom one had hepatocellular carcinoma and two had cutaneous melanoma. The monotherapy dose-escalation portion (N ≈ 50 patients) of the phase I ivuxolimab trial is reported in the paper. Of the 50 to 55 dose-escalation patients, hepatocellular carcinoma was present in around 20, melanoma in roughly 15, renal cell carcinoma in 9 and head and neck cancer in 9. Intravenous ivuxolimab was administered to patients every 2 weeks at six dose levels: 0.01, 0.1, 0.3, 1.5, 3 and 10 mg/kg. A male proportion of roughly 85% and a mean age of approximately 58 years, ranging from roughly 23 to 90, were recorded for the dose-escalation cohort. Prior anti-PD-1, anti-PD-L1 or anti-CTLA-4 therapy was permitted, and checkpoint inhibitors had been received by around 39% of dose-escalation patients. Peripheral TCRbeta sequencing was intended to test whether TCR sequence diversity was altered and clonal T-cell expansion was caused by ivuxolimab.

Notes on this clone: Its antigen remains unidentified. Per-nucleotide qualities are absent, and no much larger clonotype sits a single base away.

Trimming at the junction amounts to 4 bases on V and 1 base on J, and the germline ends lie 7 bases apart. CDR1 and CDR2, per the germline V gene, are KGHSH and LQKENI. The CDR3 has 13 amino acids, counting the end cysteine and phenylalanine. CDR3 DNA is the only sequence kept; it has 39 bases, read in frame from the first base. Overall study results and their limits: On average, CD8+ T cells showed more expanded clones than CD4+ T cells after ivuxolimab. The antigen specificity of the clonally expanded peripheral T cells was not determined. Low levels of normalized T-cell clonal expansion were also seen in some patients who did not respond. In partial responders in the 0.1-3.0 mg/kg groups, normalized peripheral clonal expansion was found to be among the lowest, especially among CD8+ T cells. At doses of 0.1 to 3.0 mg/kg, clonal expansion of both CD4+ and CD8+ T cells in blood was seen between baseline and week 6.

To sequence the TCRbeta CDR3 region, genomic DNA was isolated from the sorted cells. The immunoSEQ Assay was used for sequencing of TCRbeta CDR3 regions. Drawn from immuneACCESS, this table holds only the in-frame rearrangements with V and J called that TCRdb kept. Clones are partly lost; checked studies trace under half to an unresolved V gene and leave the rest unexplained. This sample gives tens of thousands of clones in total; roughly 90% of them show up just once. The ten top clones hold 0.25% to 0.35% of the sample. The trial excluded patients who had a history of autoimmune disease or were on systemic immunosuppression. Peripheral blood for TCR sequencing was drawn from every dose cohort at baseline, at cycle 4 day 1 and at cycle 7 day 1. Samples came from an open-label, multicenter, first-in-human phase I dose-escalation trial of ivuxolimab. Adults with locally advanced or metastatic melanoma, renal cell, hepatocellular, or head and neck squamous cell carcinoma were enrolled in the trial. Before TCR sequencing, CD4+ T cells and CD8+ T cells from peripheral blood were sorted into separate populations.

This TCR was sampled from an adult with an advanced solid tumor such as melanoma, head and neck, liver or kidney cancer. The chain uses TRBV18 and TRBJ1-1; TRBD1 is a weak D gene call, 6 bases matching. The sequencing used CD4+ or CD8+ T cells sorted from blood, collected in a trial of the OX40 agonist ivuxolimab. CDR3 protein: CASSQGQNTEAFF. The sequenced DNA is TGTGCCAGCTCACAGGGACAGAACACTGAAGCTTTCTTT. Joined to the reference TRBV18 and TRBJ1-1 proteins, this CDR3 gives the full variable domain: NAGVMQNPRHLVRRRGQEARLRCSPMKGHSHVYWYRQLPEEGLKFMVYLQKENIIDESGMPKERFSAEFPKEGPSILRIQQVVRGDSAAYFCASSQGQNTEAFFGQGTRLTVV.